These 9 T cell receptor beta chains came from one sample sequenced in a study of CD8 T cells in Susac syndrome. Random hexamers were used to reverse transcribe roughly 0.45 to 1 ug of RNA. In TCRdb, the immunoSEQ multiplex PCR reads were re-called with MiXCR into one record per CDR3 protein. The table lists approximately 100,000 distinct CDR3 sequences, roughly 92% of them singletons. Sequenced input: CD8+ T cells from PBMCs. The receptors come from a human donor in good health.

CDR3 protein: CASSRLADTQYF. CDR3 nucleotides: TGTGCCAGCAGCCGACTCGCAGATACGCAGTATTTT. The chain carries TRBV7-2 and TRBJ2-3, with D unclear. Germline values: CDR1 SGHTA, CDR2 FQGNSA. Trimming stripped 5 bases from V and 4 bases from J, with 7 bases between. The CDR3 loop spans 12 amino acids.

V usage is TRBV29-1 and J usage is TRBJ2-1, with 7 bases aligning to TRBD1. Germline V gene sequence: CDR1 SQVTM, CDR2 ANQGSEA. The CDR3 spans 14 residues. Unmatched junction bases numbered 6, after V lost 6 bases and J lost 1 base. DNA of the CDR3: TGCAGCGTCAGACAGGGATGGTCCTACAATGAGCAGTTCTTC. Protein product: CSVRQGWSYNEQFF.

The chain carries TRBV6-6 and TRBJ1-5; 8 nucleotides align to TRBD1. CDR1 MNHNY and CDR2 SVGAGI come from the germline V gene (reference sequence). V shed 0 bases and J 6 bases; nucleotides not matched to a gene: 7. The CDR3 runs 16 residues. Written as DNA, the CDR3 is TGTGCCAGCAGTTACTCGGACAGGGCCAAGTCTCAGCCCCAGCATTTT. Translation gives CASSYSDRAKSQPQHF.

This clonotype has a single count. A read error may produce the germline difference seen at one junction end. The chain couples TRBV7-7 to TRBJ1-1, with D uncertain. Germline CDR1 is SSHAT and CDR2 is FNYEAQ (reference sequence). CDR3 length: 12 residues. The CDR3 loop is CASSDLGGEAFF. CDR3 nucleotide sequence: TGTGCCAGCAGCGATCTCGGAGGTGAAGCCTTCTTT.

This chain connects TRBV3-1 to TRBJ2-7; possibly TRBD2 for D (6 bases). The length of the CDR3 is 16 residues. Between the trimmed V and J ends, which lost 2 bases and 6 bases, there was a span of 20 bases. The germline V gene has CDR1 LGHDT and CDR2 YNNKEL (reference sequence). The CDR3 DNA reads as TGTGCCAGCAGCCAAATTGGGACTTCTAGATATGTCGAGCAGTACTTC. Protein: CASSQIGTSRYVEQYF.

This chain joins TRBV5-1 and TRBJ2-3; 9 bases match TRBD2. CDR3 length: 18 amino acids. J was trimmed by 1 base and V by 1 base; bases with no gene match: 10. The germline gives CDR1 SGHRS, CDR2 YFSETQ. The CDR3 region is CASSLMIAGGARTDTQYF. The CDR3 coding sequence is TGCGCCAGCAGCTTGATGATCGCGGGGGGGGCCCGCACAGATACGCAGTATTTT.

The chain combines TRBV16 with TRBJ2-2; 8 nucleotides agree with TRBD1. CDR1 is KGHSY and CDR2 is FQNENV in the germline V gene. V gave up 2 bases and J gave up 5 bases; unmatched junction bases: 7. This CDR3 has 16 amino acids. The CDR3 DNA reads as TGTGCCAGCAGCCAACCAGGACAGGGAATAACCGGGGAGCTGTTTTTT. Amino acids: CASSQPGQGITGELFF.

This sequence joins TRBV11-2 and TRBJ1-1, with a tentative D call TRBD1 (5 bases). Between the trimmed V and J ends, which lost 4 bases and 1 base, there was a span of 10 bases. The CDR3 extends over 14 amino acids. CDR1 SGHAT and CDR2 FQNNGV come from the germline V gene. The CDR3 bases are TGTGCCAGCAGCTCCCGGGACGGGAACACTGAAGCTTTCTTT. This sequence encodes CASSSRDGNTEAFF. Complete variable domain (other parts from reference TRBV11-2 and TRBJ1-1): EAGVAQSPRYKIIEKRQSVAFWCNPISGHATLYWYQQILGQGPKLLIQFQNNGVVDDSQLPKDRFSAERLKGVDSTLKIQPAKLEDSAVYLCASSSRDGNTEAFFGQGTRLTVV.

The chain couples TRBV5-1 to TRBJ1-2, with a possible D match to TRBD1 (6 bases). Germline lookup yields CDR1 SGHRS and CDR2 YFSETQ. The length of the CDR3 is 13 residues. With 2 bases removed from V and 10 bases from J, the gap between germline ends came to 15 bases. For the CDR3, the DNA is TGCGCCAGCAGCTTCGAAGGGGGAAATGTCTACACCTTC. It yields the protein CASSFEGGNVYTF.